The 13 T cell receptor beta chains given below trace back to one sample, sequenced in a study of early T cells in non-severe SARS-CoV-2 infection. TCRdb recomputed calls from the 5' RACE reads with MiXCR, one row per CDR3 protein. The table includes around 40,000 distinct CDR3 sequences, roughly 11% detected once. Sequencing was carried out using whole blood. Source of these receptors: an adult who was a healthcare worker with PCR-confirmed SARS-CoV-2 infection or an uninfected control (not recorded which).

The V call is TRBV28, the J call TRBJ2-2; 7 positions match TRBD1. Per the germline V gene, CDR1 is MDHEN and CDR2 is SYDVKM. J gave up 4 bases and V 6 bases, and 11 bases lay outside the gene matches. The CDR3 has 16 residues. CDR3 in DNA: TGTGCCAGCAGCTATCCCGGGACAGCAGCCACCGGGGAGCTGTTTTTT. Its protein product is CASSYPGTAATGELFF.

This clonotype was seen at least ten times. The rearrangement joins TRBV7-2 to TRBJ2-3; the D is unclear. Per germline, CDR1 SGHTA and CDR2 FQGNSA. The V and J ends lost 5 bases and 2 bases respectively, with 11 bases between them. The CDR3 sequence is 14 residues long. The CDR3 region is CASSPLGYTDTQYF. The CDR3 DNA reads TGTGCCAGCAGCCCCCTGGGGTACACAGATACGCAGTATTTT. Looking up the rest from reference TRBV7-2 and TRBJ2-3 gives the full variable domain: GAGVSQSPSNKVTEKGKDVELRCDPISGHTALYWYRQSLGQGLEFLIYFQGNSAPDKSGLPSDRFSAERTGGSVSTLTIQRTQQEDSAVYLCASSPLGYTDTQYFGPGTRLTVL.

The CDR3 coding sequence is TGTGCCAGCAAAGACATGGACAGGGGTTATTCACCCCTCCACTTT. Translation gives CASKDMDRGYSPLHF. The genes are TRBV6-2 or TRBV6-3 and TRBJ1-6, with TRBD1 matching 9 bases. V shed 7 bases, J shed 8 bases, and the junction held 9 bases outside the gene matches. The CDR3 runs to 15 residues. Per the germline V gene, CDR1 is MNHEY and CDR2 is SVGEGT.

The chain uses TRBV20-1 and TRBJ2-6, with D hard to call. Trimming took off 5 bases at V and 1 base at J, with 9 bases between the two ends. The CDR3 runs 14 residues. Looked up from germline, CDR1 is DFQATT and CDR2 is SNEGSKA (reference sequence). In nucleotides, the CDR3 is TGCAGTGCTCTGACGGTGTCTGGGGCCAACGTCCTGACTTTC. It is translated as CSALTVSGANVLTF.

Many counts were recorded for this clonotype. In nucleotides, the CDR3 is TGTGCCAGCAGCTTAGACGGTGGCCGCAGTAACTATGGCTACACCTTC. Its translation is CASSLDGGRSNYGYTF. V gene TRBV7-8 combines with J gene TRBJ1-2; D remains ambiguous. The CDR3 totals 16 residues. Germline V gene sequence: CDR1 SGHVS, CDR2 FQNEAQ. V lost 1 base and J 1 base, leaving 13 bases between the germline ends.

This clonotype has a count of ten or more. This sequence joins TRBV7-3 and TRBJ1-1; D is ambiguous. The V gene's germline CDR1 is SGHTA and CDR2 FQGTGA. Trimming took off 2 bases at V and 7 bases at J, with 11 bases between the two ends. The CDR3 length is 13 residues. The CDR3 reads CASSLFSGNEAFF. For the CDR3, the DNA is TGTGCCAGCAGCTTATTTTCCGGTAATGAAGCTTTCTTT.

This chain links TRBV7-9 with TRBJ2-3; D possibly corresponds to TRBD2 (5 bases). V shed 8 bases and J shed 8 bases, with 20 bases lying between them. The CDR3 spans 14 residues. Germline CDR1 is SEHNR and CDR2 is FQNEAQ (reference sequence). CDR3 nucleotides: TGTGCCAGCGGCGGCCGGGATCCGCACGGTACGCAGTATTTT. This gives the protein CASGGRDPHGTQYF.

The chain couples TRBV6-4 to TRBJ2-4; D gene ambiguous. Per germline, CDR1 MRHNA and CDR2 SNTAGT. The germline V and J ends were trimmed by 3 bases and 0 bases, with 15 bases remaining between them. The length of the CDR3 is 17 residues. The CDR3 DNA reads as TGTGCCAGCAGTGAAACGATGGGGTTCGGAGCCAAAAACATTCAGTACTTC. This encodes CASSETMGFGAKNIQYF.

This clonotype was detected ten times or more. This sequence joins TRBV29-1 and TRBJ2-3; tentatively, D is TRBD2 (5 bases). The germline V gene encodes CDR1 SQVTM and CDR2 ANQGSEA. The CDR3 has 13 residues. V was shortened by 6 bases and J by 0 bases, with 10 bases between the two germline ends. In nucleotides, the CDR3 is TGCAGCGTGGACTTTACTAGCACAGATACGCAGTATTTT. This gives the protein CSVDFTSTDTQYF.

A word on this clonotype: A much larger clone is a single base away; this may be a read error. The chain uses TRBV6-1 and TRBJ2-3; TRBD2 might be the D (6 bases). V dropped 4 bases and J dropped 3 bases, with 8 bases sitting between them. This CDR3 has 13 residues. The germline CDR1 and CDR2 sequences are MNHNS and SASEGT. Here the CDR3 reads CASSGGTTDTQYF. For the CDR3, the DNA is TGTGCCAGCAGTGGAGGGACTACAGATACGCAGTATTTT.

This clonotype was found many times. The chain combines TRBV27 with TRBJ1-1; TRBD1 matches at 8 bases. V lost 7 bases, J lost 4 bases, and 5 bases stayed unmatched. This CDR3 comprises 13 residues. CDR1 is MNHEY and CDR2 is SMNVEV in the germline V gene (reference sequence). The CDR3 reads CASTRTGSTEAFF. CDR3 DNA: TGTGCCAGCACCAGGACAGGGTCCACTGAAGCTTTCTTT.

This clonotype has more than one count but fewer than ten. The CDR3 is CSVGGGSGANVLTF. CDR3 sequence (DNA): TGCAGCGTCGGAGGGGGCTCTGGGGCCAACGTCCTGACTTTC. The chain links TRBV29-1 to TRBJ2-6; D could derive from TRBD1 or TRBD2 (6 bases each). Germline CDR1 and CDR2: SQVTM and ANQGSEA. Trimming removed 6 bases from V and 0 bases from J, with 9 bases in between. The CDR3 loop spans 14 amino acids.

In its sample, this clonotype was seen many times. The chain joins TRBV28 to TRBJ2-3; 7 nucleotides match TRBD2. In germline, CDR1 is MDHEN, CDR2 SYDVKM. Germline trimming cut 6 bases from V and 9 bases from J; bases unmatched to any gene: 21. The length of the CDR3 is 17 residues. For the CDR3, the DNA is TGTGCCAGCAGCCCGAGTTGGAGGGGTAGCGGGTCGTGGACGCAGTATTTT. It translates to CASSPSWRGSGSWTQYF.